These 26 T cell receptor beta chains share one sample of origin, sequenced in a study of cytomegalovirus exposure and HLA in healthy donors. This PCR relied on a set of 60 Vbeta primers and 13 Jbeta primers. TCRdb keeps only in-frame clones here, not all; method: immunoSEQ multiplex PCR. The sample has about 120,000 clones, around 84% seen once; the top ten hold about 3.5%. Sequenced input: PBMCs. The receptor source for this set is a woman in her twenties or thirties in good health and CMV-seropositive.

In this sample, this clone turned up a few times. The chain links TRBV25-1 to TRBJ1-5; 10 positions agree with TRBD1. Germline V lookup: CDR1 MGHDK, CDR2 SYGVNS. The CDR3 contains 17 residues. The J segment lost 5 bases and the V segment lost 7 bases, leaving 14 bases of the junction unmatched. As DNA, the CDR3 is TGTGCCAGCACCAAACCTGGGGGGGGGACAGGGGATCAGCCCCAGCATTTT. Its translation: CASTKPGGGTGDQPQHF.

V is TRBV7-9 and J is TRBJ1-3; D perhaps matches TRBD1 (6 bases). CDR1 and CDR2 from the germline V gene are SEHNR and FQNEAQ (reference sequence). V lost 4 bases and J 0 bases, leaving 16 bases between the germline ends. The CDR3 is 17 residues long. The CDR3 region is CASSSPLQGYSGNTIYF. CDR3 DNA sequence: TGTGCCAGCAGCTCTCCTTTACAGGGATACTCTGGAAACACCATATATTTT. Filled out from reference TRBV7-9 and TRBJ1-3, the complete variable domain reads DTGVSQNPRHKITKRGQNVTFRCDPISEHNRLYWYRQTLGQGPEFLTYFQNEAQLEKSRLLSDRFSAERPKGSFSTLEIQRTEQGDSAMYLCASSSPLQGYSGNTIYFGEGSWLTVV.

V usage is TRBV6-6 and J usage is TRBJ1-5; D is unresolved. This CDR3 is built from 13 residues. Deletions cut 0 bases from V and 5 bases from J, with 5 bases between. The V gene's germline CDR1 is MNHNY and CDR2 SVGAGI (reference sequence). CDR3 sequence: CASSYSLDQPQHF. CDR3 bases: TGTGCCAGCAGTTACTCTTTAGATCAGCCCCAGCATTTT.

This clone is a singleton in its sample. The rearrangement links TRBV9 to TRBJ2-3; 10 positions agree with TRBD2. Germline V gives CDR1 SGDLS, CDR2 YYNGEE. The CDR3 consists of 14 residues. Trimming at V came to 1 base and at J to 5 bases, leaving 1 base not matched to a gene. The chain's CDR3 is CASSVRTSGDTQYF. CDR3 in DNA: TGTGCCAGCAGCGTACGGACTAGCGGAGATACGCAGTATTTT.

The chain carries TRBV2 and TRBJ1-5; maybe TRBD1 (6 bases). The CDR3 loop spans 14 amino acids. The ends were cut back, 6 bases at V and 7 bases at J, with 16 bases in the middle. Germline values: CDR1 SNHLY, CDR2 FYNNEI. CDR3 amino acids: CASSDQGLGQPQHF. Written as DNA, the CDR3 is TGTGCCAGCAGCGATCAGGGGTTGGGGCAGCCCCAGCATTTT. The full variable domain, its missing parts supplied by reference TRBV2 and TRBJ1-5, is EPEVTQTPSHQVTQMGQEVILRCVPISNHLYFYWYRQILGQKVEFLVSFYNNEISEKSEIFDDQFSVERPDGSNFTLKIRSTKLEDSAMYFCASSDQGLGQPQHFGDGTRLSIL.

The chain couples TRBV6-5 to TRBJ1-6, with TRBD1 matching 7 bases. V shed 6 bases, J shed 5 bases, and the junction held 7 bases outside the gene matches. This CDR3 contains 15 residues. Germline V gives CDR1 MNHEY, CDR2 SVGAGI. Here the CDR3 reads CASRRGTADNSPLHF. CDR3 coding DNA: TGTGCCAGCAGACGCGGGACAGCGGATAATTCACCCCTCCACTTT.

The rearrangement links TRBV27 to TRBJ1-5; 8 bases match TRBD1. There are 14 residues in the CDR3. CDR1 and CDR2 from the germline V gene are MNHEY and SMNVEV (reference sequence). V trimming: 5 bases; J trimming: 1 base; junction bases outside the gene matches: 1. In DNA form, the CDR3 reads TGTGCCAGCAGTCGGACAGGGAGCAATCAGCCCCAGCATTTT. The encoded protein is CASSRTGSNQPQHF.

The rearrangement joins TRBV6-1 to TRBJ2-5; a weak D match, TRBD1 (5 bases). Germline V gene sequence: CDR1 MNHNS, CDR2 SASEGT. V was cut by 1 base and J by 9 bases, with 18 bases left in between. The CDR3 sequence is 15 residues long. As DNA, the CDR3 is TGTGCCAGCAGTGAAGGGGTCAGGCGGCAAGGGGCCCAGTACTTC. Amino acid sequence: CASSEGVRRQGAQYF.

The chain has TRBV5-6 and TRBJ2-3; 9 nucleotides match TRBD2. The CDR3 contains 16 residues. Unmatched junction bases numbered 8, after V lost 0 bases and J lost 6 bases. The germline CDR1 and CDR2 sequences are SGHDT and YYEEEE. The chain's CDR3 is CASSLVAGGPGDTQYF. The CDR3 DNA sequence: TGTGCCAGCAGCTTGGTGGCGGGGGGGCCGGGGGATACGCAGTATTTT.

The CDR3 loop is CSGLANTGELFF. CDR3 nucleotides: TGCAGCGGTTTAGCGAACACCGGGGAGCTGTTTTTT. The rearrangement links TRBV29-1 to TRBJ2-2; D gene uncertain. Trimming cost V 7 bases and J 0 bases, with 6 bases left between them. This CDR3 has 12 residues. Germline CDR1 reads SQVTM; CDR2 reads ANQGSEA.

As DNA, the CDR3 is TGCGCCAGCAGCCAAGATCTAGTAGGAGATCAGCCCCAGCATTTT. It codes for CASSQDLVGDQPQHF. The chain carries TRBV4-3 and TRBJ1-5; D is unresolved. V was pared by 0 bases and J by 5 bases, with 11 bases between. This CDR3 has 15 residues. Germline CDR1 reads LGHNA; CDR2 reads YSLEER.

This chain connects TRBV30 to TRBJ2-6; D is uncertain. The V and J ends lost 0 bases and 3 bases respectively, with 6 bases between them. This CDR3 is built from 14 residues. Germline values: CDR1 GTSNPN, CDR2 SVGIG (reference sequence). The chain's CDR3 is CAWSVLFGANVLTF. CDR3 DNA: TGTGCCTGGAGTGTACTTTTTGGGGCCAACGTCCTGACTTTC.

This chain connects TRBV30 to TRBJ2-1; possibly TRBD1 for D (5 bases). The CDR3 length is 12 residues. The V end lost 4 bases, the J end lost 7 bases, and 11 bases lay between the germline ends. Germline loops: CDR1 GTSNPN, CDR2 SVGIG (reference sequence). The CDR3 region has the DNA TGTGCCTGGAATAACAGGCGGAATGAGCAGTTCTTC. Translation: CAWNNRRNEQFF.

The gene calls are TRBV2 and TRBJ2-7; D unresolved. This CDR3 region has 10 residues. Germline V gene lookup returns CDR1 SNHLY and CDR2 FYNNEI. This CDR3 is CGPGGYEQYF. CDR3 bases: TGTGGGCCGGGTGGCTACGAGCAGTACTTC.

The chain joins TRBV5-1 to TRBJ2-3; TRBD2 aligns across 13 bases. The CDR3 consists of 15 residues. Germline V gene lookup returns CDR1 SGHRS and CDR2 YFSETQ. V dropped 4 bases and J dropped 5; count of bases not matched to a gene: 4. The CDR3 region has the DNA TGCGCCAGCAGCCTCTGGACTAGCGGGGGAGATACGCAGTATTTT. The encoded protein is CASSLWTSGGDTQYF.

The V and J genes are TRBV4-3 and TRBJ2-2; no clear D gene. The V gene lost 6 bases and the J gene lost 5 bases, with 4 bases spanning the gap. Germline values: CDR1 LGHNA, CDR2 YSLEER. There are 11 residues in the CDR3. The CDR3 sequence: CASSLTGELFF. CDR3 nucleotides: TGCGCCAGCAGTTTAACCGGGGAGCTGTTTTTT.

This clone was counted between two and nine times. This chain connects TRBV5-4 to TRBJ1-2, with a possible D match to TRBD1 (6 bases). Trimming took off 4 bases at V and 12 bases at J, with 13 bases between the two ends. Germline CDR1 is SGHNT and CDR2 is YYREEE (reference sequence). The CDR3 has 11 amino acids. In DNA form, the CDR3 reads TGTGCCAGCAGCATACAGGGTTGGCACACCTTC. Amino acid sequence: CASSIQGWHTF.

This chain joins TRBV11-1 and TRBJ2-5; 10 nucleotides match TRBD2. The CDR3 has 15 amino acids. The ends lost 7 bases at V and 5 bases at J; junction bases unmatched: 10. Germline V gene lookup returns CDR1 SGHAT and CDR2 FQDESV (reference sequence). CDR3: CASTPQRGGLETQYF. The CDR3 DNA reads as TGTGCCAGCACGCCCCAGCGGGGGGGCCTGGAGACCCAGTACTTC. Full variable domain (outside the CDR3, taken from reference TRBV11-1 and TRBJ2-5): EAEVAQSPRYKITEKSQAVAFWCDPISGHATLYWYRQILGQGPELLVQFQDESVVDDSQLPKDRFSAERLKGVDSTLKIQPAELGDSAMYLCASTPQRGGLETQYFGPGTRLLVL.

In its sample, this clone was seen once. The CDR3 region has the DNA TGTGCCAGCAGCAAAAGGAAAGGTTGTAGGGGGCTGCATGGCTACACCTTC. Its protein is CASSKRKGCRGLHGYTF. This chain connects TRBV21-1 to TRBJ1-2; TRBD1 was called by the table and not checked on the DNA. TRBV21-1 is noted as a pseudogene. This CDR3 contains 17 residues.

This clone was counted only a few times. Distinct nucleotide sequences in the sample also encode this CDR3. This chain joins TRBV10-3 and TRBJ2-2; TRBD1 might be the D (6 bases). Germline-derived CDR1 and CDR2 are ENHRY and SYGVKD. V was shortened by 2 bases and J by 6 bases, with 10 bases between the two germline ends. CDR3 length: 14 amino acids. Here the CDR3 DNA reads TGTGCCATCAGTGAGCCCAGGGGCTCCGGGGAGCTGTTTTTT. Translated: CAISEPRGSGELFF.

J is TRBJ1-2 and V is TRBV4-3; the match to TRBD1 covers 10 bases. V dropped 3 bases and J dropped 3; count of bases not matched to a gene: 1. The CDR3 consists of 14 residues. CDR1 and CDR2 from the germline V gene are LGHNA and YSLEER. CDR3 in amino acids: CASSQDRGYYGYTF. The DNA for the CDR3 is TGCGCCAGCAGCCAGGACAGGGGGTACTATGGCTACACCTTC.

The V and J genes are TRBV9 and TRBJ2-1; 7 bases align to TRBD1. In germline, CDR1 is SGDLS, CDR2 YYNGEE. V dropped 0 bases and J dropped 6; count of bases not matched to a gene: 6. The CDR3 contains 15 residues. The CDR3 region is CASSVEGTVLNEQFF. The CDR3 bases are TGTGCCAGCAGCGTAGAAGGGACAGTCCTCAATGAGCAGTTCTTC.

The chain recombines TRBV18 with TRBJ2-1; the match to TRBD2 covers 8 bases. The CDR3 extends over 15 amino acids. Trimming removed 2 bases from V and 7 bases from J; junction bases left unmatched: 7. The germline gives CDR1 KGHSH, CDR2 LQKENI. The CDR3 DNA sequence: TGTGCCAGCTCACCAAACGGGGGGGGCCCAAATGAGCAGTTCTTC. Protein product: CASSPNGGGPNEQFF.

The gene calls are TRBV9 and TRBJ1-3; the match to TRBD1 covers 7 bases. The V gene end was trimmed by 4 bases and the J gene end by 1 base; junction bases not matched to a gene: 2. Germline loops: CDR1 SGDLS, CDR2 YYNGEE. This CDR3 has 14 residues. CDR3 amino acids: CASSPGGSGNTIYF. Written as DNA, the CDR3 is TGTGCCAGCAGCCCAGGGGGTTCTGGAAACACCATATATTTT.

This chain links TRBV4-3 with TRBJ2-3; D possibly corresponds to TRBD2 (6 bases). CDR3 length: 13 amino acids. Germline V lookup: CDR1 LGHNA, CDR2 YSLEER. Trimming took off 4 bases at V and 6 bases at J, with 11 bases between the two ends. The CDR3 region has the DNA TGCGCCAGCAGCCCCGGGGGAGCGGATACGCAGTATTTT. It yields the protein CASSPGGADTQYF.

This rearrangement joins TRBV5-1 to TRBJ2-1; D possibly corresponds to TRBD1 (6 bases). This CDR3 spans 14 amino acids. Germline loops: CDR1 SGHRS, CDR2 YFSETQ. The V gene lost 6 bases and the J gene lost 5 bases, with 15 bases spanning the gap. CDR3 loop: CASIRQARDNEQFF. In DNA form, the CDR3 reads TGCGCCAGCATTCGACAGGCCAGGGACAATGAGCAGTTCTTC.